The entry below describes one TCR beta chain. No antigen is known for it. This record comes from a study of shared clonotypes between healthy human individuals. Germline-derived CDR1 and CDR2 are SEHNR and FQNEAQ (reference sequence). CDR3 length: 13 residues. The germline V and J ends were trimmed by 5 bases and 5 bases, with 12 bases remaining between them. Overall study findings and caveats: Sharing across four donors was seen in 4% to 6.5% of naive CD4 clonotypes. Generally, naive subsets came out with larger estimated richness than memory subsets.

Repertoires were generated with immunoSEQ multiplex PCR, while TCRdb's copy carries only in-frame clones and drops some. The table shows 2 million to 2.5 million clones, with about 90% occurring only once. Sequencing was performed on naive CD4+ T cells from PBMCs. As for subset: CD45RA+ positively selected. The sequence derives from a man aged 18 to 30 in good health. Some clones in this sample may be carry-over from other donors' samples. The genes are TRBV7-9 and TRBJ1-1; D is unclear. In DNA, the CDR3 is TGTGCCAGCAGCCCATCTGGGAGGACTGAAGCTTTCTTT. It codes for CASSPSGRTEAFF.